This T cell receptor (beta chain) was retrieved from a study of Graves' ophthalmopathy and Graves' hyperthyroidism (dated by TCRdb to the late 2010s). About the full investigation: Peripheral blood was collected at initial diagnosis, prior to any treatment. An independent validation cohort comprised around 19 hyperthyroidism patients and roughly 15 patients who later progressed from hyperthyroidism to ophthalmopathy. To explore V-J signatures that distinguish ophthalmopathy from hyperthyroidism, a discovery set of 100 patients was enrolled, made up of approximately 45 with ophthalmopathy and around 57 with stable hyperthyroidism. In 6 or 7 hyperthyroidism patients, T-cell repertoires of thyroid tissue and blood were compared. The study used TCR beta repertoire signatures to distinguish Graves' ophthalmopathy from Graves' hyperthyroidism and to predict progression to ophthalmopathy. In total, 135 blood samples were TCR-sequenced: some 40 ophthalmopathy, some 75 hyperthyroidism and roughly 17 hyperthyroidism-to-ophthalmopathy patients. Following sampling, methimazole starting at 30 mg daily was administered to hyperthyroidism patients, and high-dose intravenous methylprednisolone was administered to ophthalmopathy patients.

This clonotype was detected many times. No antigen is known for it. No qualities accompany the bases; no much larger clone lies one base away. The CDR3 has 15 amino acids, counting the end cysteine and phenylalanine. Only the CDR3 DNA stays, 45 bases, in frame from base 1. From a lookup of the germline V gene (reference sequence), CDR1 and CDR2 are DFQATT and SNEGSKA. V was cut back by 0 bases and J by 3 bases, leaving a gap of 15 bases between them. The research as a whole found: In validation, the model predicted ophthalmopathy progression with about 71% sensitivity and approximately 72% specificity; fewer than 15 predicted patients were CT-confirmed with GO in a median of approximately six months. Most expanded thyroid clonotypes with a frequency above 0.001 also appeared in blood, which suggests that blood repertoires may reflect the immune response in the thyroid. Sample size was not statistically predetermined, and group allocation was not concealed from the investigators. Ophthalmopathy was separated from stable hyperthyroidism by the 13-signature model with roughly 88% sensitivity and 81% to 84% specificity in cross-validation and with 80%/75% in the test set.

The ophthalmopathy patients had moderately to severely active disease, with a Clinical Activity Score of 3 or higher, a NOSPECS grade of 4 or higher, and a disease duration of less than 3 months. Patients were excluded if they had other autoimmune diseases, uncontrolled infections, pregnancy or lactation. Diagnosis relied on clinical symptoms, serum thyroxine, TRAb, thyroid ultrasound and orbital computed tomography. PBMCs were isolated from 10 ml of fresh peripheral blood by Ficoll-Paque density gradient centrifugation. Trizol reagent was used to extract the total RNA, and its quality was then checked on an Agilent 2100 Bioanalyzer. For repertoire sequencing, TCR beta CDR3 regions were amplified from RNA transcripts. HTBI primers and the Qiagen OneStep RT-PCR kit were used in a first-round RT-PCR, which was followed by a second-round multiplex PCR, size selection and purification. Sequencing of the libraries was carried out on an Illumina HiSeq2000 in paired-end mode with 100 bp reads. The published analysis was carried out like this. SOAPnuke was used for read processing, and reads with adapters, uncalled bases, a mean Phred below 15, or no exact constant-primer or identifier match were discarded. High-quality paired reads were merged with COPE v1.2.5. Each unique nucleotide sequence was treated as a clonotype, and MiTCR v1.1 was used to align the clonotypes to the IMGT TRB V, D and J references. The analysis was limited to V-J combinations with a frequency above 0.0001, which together covered approximately 99% of repertoires. A TCR clonal expansion and chaos score per V-J combination was defined as the ratio of F50 clonal expansion to chaos observed in the TCRdist matrix. Welch's t-statistics and random forest were used to narrow the features down to 13 V-J combinations, which were then fed into a naive Bayes classifier. The Morisita-Horn index was used to measure how similar the thyroid and blood repertoires were. Using fastp at Q25 and MiXCR, TCRdb reprocessed the public reads and kept productive beta chains. CDR3 protein duplicates are merged, each entry listing the most common genes and DNA. The V and J calls and clone size are TCRdb's, not the authors'. A total of 300,000 to 350,000 distinct CDR3 sequences appear in this sample, 15% to 20% of them only once. Clones ranked in the top ten supply over 9% of the sample.

The receptor's source is an adult man with Graves' ophthalmopathy. The rearranged segments are TRBV20-1 and TRBJ2-7; the D gene is perhaps TRBD2, on 6 matching bases. The sequencing input was peripheral blood. At the DNA level, the sequence is TGCAGTGCTAGAGATCTCGGAGGGGCAGACTACGAGCAGTACTTC. This translates into CSARDLGGADYEQYF.